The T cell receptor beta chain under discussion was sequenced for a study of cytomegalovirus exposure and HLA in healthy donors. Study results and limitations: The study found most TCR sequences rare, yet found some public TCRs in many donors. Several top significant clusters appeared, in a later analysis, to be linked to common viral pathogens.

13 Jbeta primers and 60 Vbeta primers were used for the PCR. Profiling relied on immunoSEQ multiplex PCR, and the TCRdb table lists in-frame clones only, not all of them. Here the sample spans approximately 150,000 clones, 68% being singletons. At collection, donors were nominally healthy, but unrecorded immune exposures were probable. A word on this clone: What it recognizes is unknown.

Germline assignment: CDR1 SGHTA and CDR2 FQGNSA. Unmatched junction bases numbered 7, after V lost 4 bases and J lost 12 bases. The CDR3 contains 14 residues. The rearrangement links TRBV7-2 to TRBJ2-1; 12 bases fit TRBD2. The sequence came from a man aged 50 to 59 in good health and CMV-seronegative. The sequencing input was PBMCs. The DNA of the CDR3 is TGTGCCAGCAGCTCCTTAGCACTAGCGGGGGGGCAGTTCTTC. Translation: CASSSLALAGGQFF.